Listed here are 5 T cell receptor beta chains from one sample, sequenced in a study of regulatory T cells in long-lasting Graves disease. In building TCR beta libraries, iRepertoire HTBI primers were used together with Arm-PCR of CDR3 regions. Via MiXCR, TCRdb re-called the multiplex PCR reads, giving one row per CDR3 protein. The sample carries about 470,000 distinct CDR3 sequences, about 15% recorded once. Time point reported: newly diagnosed GD, antithyroid drugs for less than 3 months. PBMC-extracted RNA yielded the TCR library. The data were also submitted as part of a second study, on T cells in Graves' hyperthyroidism and ophthalmopathy.

The source was peripheral blood mononuclear cells (PBMCs), collected at new diagnosis, from a patient treated with antithyroid drugs. The receptors shown here come from a woman in her 30s with Graves disease.

This clonotype has only a few counts. V is TRBV20-1 and J is TRBJ2-3, with 7 bases fitting TRBD2. This CDR3 has 16 residues. Trimming removed 0 bases from V and 3 bases from J; junction bases left unmatched: 9. CDR1 is DFQATT, CDR2 SNEGSKA, per germline (reference sequence). CDR3 DNA sequence: TGCAGTGCTAGAGATCGCTCCCTAGCGGAGACAGATACGCAGTATTTT. This codes for CSARDRSLAETDTQYF.

This clonotype was seen many times. The chain uses TRBV6-1 and TRBJ1-5; no firm D call. The length of the CDR3 is 16 residues. The V gene lost 6 bases and the J gene lost 0 bases, with 15 bases spanning the gap. Germline V CDR1 and CDR2: MNHNS, SASEGT. CDR3 DNA: TGTGCCAGCAGACCCTTGGTGGGGATTAGCAATCAGCCCCAGCATTTT. Residues: CASRPLVGISNQPQHF.

The chain recombines TRBV19 with TRBJ2-7; 11 bases are shared with TRBD1. The junction had 13 bases not matched to a gene; V was cut back by 7 bases and J by 5 bases. This CDR3 spans 16 amino acids. Germline CDR1 LNHDA, CDR2 SQIVND (reference sequence). CDR3 sequence reads: CASTPGQGDIGHEQYF. For the CDR3, the DNA is TGTGCCAGTACCCCGGGACAGGGGGACATCGGACACGAGCAGTACTTC.

The chain combines TRBV5-8 with TRBJ2-7; D tentatively reads TRBD1 or TRBD2 (7 bases each). In germline, CDR1 is SGHTS, CDR2 YDEGEE. Trimming stripped 7 bases from V and 9 bases from J, with 32 bases between. The CDR3 runs 17 residues. CDR3 protein: CASGAPAQGRSGKGQYF. CDR3 nucleotides: TGTGCCAGCGGAGCCCCGGCACAGGGGAGAAGCGGGAAAGGGCAGTACTTC.

The genes are TRBV6-2 or TRBV6-3 and TRBJ2-3; 9 bases are shared with TRBD2. The CDR3 is made up of 16 amino acids. After removal of 2 bases from V and 5 bases from J, the junction contained 8 bases not matched to a gene. CDR1 and CDR2 (germline): MNHEY, SVGEGT. The CDR3 region is CASSYRVAGVRDTQYF. CDR3 in DNA: TGTGCCAGCAGTTACAGGGTAGCGGGAGTGCGAGATACGCAGTATTTT.